This T cell receptor (beta chain) was documented in a study of blood T cell repertoires in COVID-19. The overall study: COVID-19 samples, acute and convalescent, were from the United States, Italy and Spain. Sources were T cells, B-cell-depleted T cells, or PBMCs; the material itself was cDNA or gDNA.

Per the original data handling: Reference gene primers were amplified, and this amplification served to estimate nucleated cell counts. Assay used: immunoSEQ multiplex PCR; TCRdb lists only in-frame clones, some missing. D and trimming were read from the DNA, whereas the V and J calls and clone size are those reported in that table. The sample holds 250,000 to 350,000 clones, around 91% seen once. Trimming cost V 5 bases and J 5 bases; bases outside gene matches: 5. From germline, CDR1 is LNHDA and CDR2 SQIVND (reference sequence). This CDR3 region has 14 residues. The clonotype was recovered from a woman aged 55-70 years with acute or convalescent COVID-19. The material sequenced was peripheral blood. The chain is built from TRBV19 and TRBJ2-3; 9 bases line up with TRBD1. CDR3 in amino acids: CASSPWDREDTQYF. The CDR3 nucleotides are TGTGCCAGTAGTCCTTGGGACAGGGAAGATACGCAGTATTTT.